Shown below are 16 T cell receptor beta chains from a single sample sequenced in a study of cytomegalovirus exposure and HLA in healthy donors. The PCR employed 60 Vbeta primers together with 13 Jbeta primers. Some clones are missing from TCRdb's copy, which holds only in-frame ones; the method was immunoSEQ multiplex PCR. Among about 160,000 clones, around three quarters were seen once, and the ten largest hold roughly 1%. Sequencing input: PBMCs. The receptor source for this set is a woman in her thirties or forties in good health and CMV-seronegative.

V and J are TRBV11-3 and TRBJ2-7, with 7 bases that match TRBD1. The germline gives CDR1 SGHNT, CDR2 YENEEA. The CDR3 spans 13 residues. With V trimmed by 5 bases and J by 3 bases, 4 bases remained unmatched. The CDR3 region has the DNA TGTGCCAGCAGCCCGGACAGGAACTACGAGCAGTACTTC. Its protein product is CASSPDRNYEQYF.

This clone was recorded a few times. V and J are TRBV30 and TRBJ2-6; D gene ambiguous. Trimming left V 3 bases short and J 1 base short, with 7 bases between. This CDR3 is 14 amino acids long. Germline V gives CDR1 GTSNPN, CDR2 SVGIG (reference sequence). This chain's CDR3 is CAWRTNSGANVLTF. In DNA, the CDR3 is TGTGCCTGGAGAACAAATTCTGGGGCCAACGTCCTGACTTTC.

V is TRBV30 and J is TRBJ2-3; 7 bases are a match to TRBD1. Losses at the gene ends were 3 bases for V and 5 bases for J; bases not matched to a gene: 8. From germline, CDR1 is GTSNPN and CDR2 SVGIG (reference sequence). This CDR3 has 14 residues. CDR3 DNA sequence: TGTGCCTGGAGGCGAGGGGGCATAAGAGATACGCAGTATTTT. Amino acids: CAWRRGGIRDTQYF. The whole variable domain, remainder taken from reference TRBV30 and TRBJ2-3, is SQTIHQWPATLVQPVGSPLSLECTVEGTSNPNLYWYRQAAGRGLQLLFYSVGIGQISSEVPQNLSASRPQDRQFILSSKKLLLSDSGFYLCAWRRGGIRDTQYFGPGTRLTVL.

V usage is TRBV11-3 and J usage is TRBJ2-2; D might be TRBD2 (5 bases). Germline V lookup: CDR1 SGHNT, CDR2 YENEEA. The V and J ends lost 4 bases and 2 bases respectively, with 8 bases between them. The CDR3 sequence is 14 residues long. The CDR3 loop reads CASSSRENTGELFF. The CDR3 bases are TGTGCCAGCAGCTCCCGGGAAAACACCGGGGAGCTGTTTTTT.

The V gene is TRBV9, the J gene TRBJ1-2; TRBD1 matches at 7 bases. Germline values: CDR1 SGDLS, CDR2 YYNGEE. This CDR3 spans 14 amino acids. V shed 3 bases, J shed 2 bases, and the junction held 4 bases outside the gene matches. CDR3 protein: CASSAIQGNYGYTF. In DNA, the CDR3 is TGTGCCAGCAGCGCCATACAGGGGAACTATGGCTACACCTTC.

The rearrangement joins TRBV4-1 to TRBJ1-1; 7 bases are a match to TRBD1. J gave up 0 bases and V 0 bases, and 10 bases lay outside the gene matches. The CDR3 is made up of 18 amino acids. CDR1 is MGHRA and CDR2 is YSYEKL in the germline V gene. This CDR3 is CASSQENRGRSMNTEAFF. In DNA form, the CDR3 reads TGCGCCAGCAGCCAAGAAAACAGGGGACGATCCATGAACACTGAAGCTTTCTTT.

The chain joins TRBV5-1 to TRBJ1-1; the D is unclear. The CDR3 runs to 14 residues. Germline V gives CDR1 SGHRS, CDR2 YFSETQ. Trimming took 3 bases from V and 4 from J, leaving 13 bases between them. For the CDR3, the DNA is TGCGCCAGCAGCTCTAGGGAGCCACCCACTGAAGCTTTCTTT. This gives the protein CASSSREPPTEAFF. The full variable domain, its missing parts supplied by reference TRBV5-1 and TRBJ1-1, is KAGVTQTPRYLIKTRGQQVTLSCSPISGHRSVSWYQQTPGQGLQFLFEYFSETQRNKGNFPGRFSGRQFSNSRSEMNVSTLELGDSALYLCASSSREPPTEAFFGQGTRLTVV.

The gene calls are TRBV19 and TRBJ2-7; 8 bases fit TRBD1. The germline V gene encodes CDR1 LNHDA and CDR2 SQIVND (reference sequence). Germline trimming cut 6 bases from V and 0 bases from J; bases unmatched to any gene: 4. The CDR3 extends over 14 amino acids. The CDR3 here is CASRDRASSYEQYF. As DNA, the CDR3 is TGTGCCAGTAGGGACAGGGCAAGCTCCTACGAGCAGTACTTC.

This clone was seen only a few times. The rearrangement links TRBV5-1 to TRBJ2-3, with TRBD1 matching 8 bases. The CDR3 extends over 16 amino acids. Trimming cost V 5 bases and J 0 bases; bases outside gene matches: 8. The germline V gene has CDR1 SGHRS and CDR2 YFSETQ. In nucleotides, the CDR3 is TGCGCCAGCAGAACCCGGACAGGGTCTAGCACAGATACGCAGTATTTT. Protein sequence: CASRTRTGSSTDTQYF.

V gene TRBV27 combines with J gene TRBJ1-3; D call uncertain. The V end lost 3 bases, the J end lost 8 bases, and 11 bases lay between the germline ends. Germline CDR1 reads MNHEY; CDR2 reads SMNVEV (reference sequence). The CDR3 has 13 residues. The CDR3 here is CASSFHGSDTIYF. In DNA, the CDR3 is TGTGCCAGCAGTTTTCACGGTTCCGACACCATATATTTT.

The chain recombines TRBV7-3 with TRBJ2-1; 7 nucleotides line up with TRBD1. V was pared by 0 bases and J by 7 bases, with 6 bases of the junction left unmatched. The CDR3 is 15 amino acids. Germline lookup yields CDR1 SGHTA and CDR2 FQGTGA. Here the CDR3 DNA reads TGTGCCAGCAGCTTAACCCCGACAGGGCCTAATGAGCAGTTCTTC. This translates into CASSLTPTGPNEQFF. The full variable domain, rest sourced from reference TRBV7-3 and TRBJ2-1, is GAGVSQTPSNKVTEKGKYVELRCDPISGHTALYWYRQSLGQGPEFLIYFQGTGAADDSGLPNDRFFAVRPEGSVSTLKIQRTERGDSAVYLCASSLTPTGPNEQFFGPGTRLTVL.

The J gene is TRBJ2-1, the V gene TRBV7-8; 8 bases line up with TRBD2. The CDR3 loop spans 16 amino acids. Germline CDR1 SGHVS, CDR2 FQNEAQ. V gave up 1 base and J gave up 8 bases; unmatched junction bases: 10. The DNA for the CDR3 is TGTGCCAGCAGCTTAGTTGGAAGCGGGAGTAGCTATGAGCAGTTCTTC. Protein product: CASSLVGSGSSYEQFF. Looking up the rest from reference TRBV7-8 and TRBJ2-1 gives the full variable domain: GAGVSQSPRYKVAKRGQDVALRCDPISGHVSLFWYQQALGQGPEFLTYFQNEAQLDKSGLPSDRFFAERPEGSVSTLKIQRTQQEDSAVYLCASSLVGSGSSYEQFFGPGTRLTVL.

Of note for this clone: The same CDR3 can be traced to other DNA sequences in this sample. The gene calls are TRBV18 and TRBJ1-5; TRBD1 might be the D (5 bases). This CDR3 region has 13 residues. The ends were cut back, 2 bases at V and 5 bases at J, with 7 bases in the middle. Germline loops: CDR1 KGHSH, CDR2 LQKENI. CDR3 bases: TGTGCCAGCTCACCAGGGGGGGATCAGCCCCAGCATTTT. Translation: CASSPGGDQPQHF. Looking up the rest from reference TRBV18 and TRBJ1-5 gives the full variable domain: NAGVMQNPRHLVRRRGQEARLRCSPMKGHSHVYWYRQLPEEGLKFMVYLQKENIIDESGMPKERFSAEFPKEGPSILRIQQVVRGDSAAYFCASSPGGDQPQHFGDGTRLSIL.

The chain joins TRBV5-4 to TRBJ2-7; 8 bases match TRBD1. CDR3 length: 15 residues. J lost 1 base, V lost 4 bases, and 7 bases had no gene match. Per germline, CDR1 SGHNT and CDR2 YYREEE (reference sequence). CDR3 sequence: CASSNLDRVSYEQYF. The CDR3 bases are TGTGCCAGCAGCAATCTGGACAGGGTTTCCTACGAGCAGTACTTC.

V gene TRBV27 combines with J gene TRBJ1-2; D perhaps matches TRBD1 (5 bases). V gave up 7 bases and J gave up 0 bases, with 21 bases separating them. This CDR3 region has 17 residues. Germline V gene data show CDR1 as MNHEY and CDR2 as SMNVEV (reference sequence). The CDR3 region is CASKGPRSTRANYGYTF. CDR3 DNA: TGTGCCAGCAAGGGGCCCCGATCGACAAGAGCTAACTATGGCTACACCTTC.

This rearrangement joins TRBV2 to TRBJ2-7, with a possible D match to TRBD2 (5 bases). V lost 4 bases, J lost 5 bases, and 15 bases lay in between. Germline V gene sequence: CDR1 SNHLY, CDR2 FYNNEI. The CDR3 sequence is 14 residues long. The DNA of the CDR3 is TGTGCCAGCAGTGTGGTGGGGAGCGCCGACGAGCAGTACTTC. Protein: CASSVVGSADEQYF.